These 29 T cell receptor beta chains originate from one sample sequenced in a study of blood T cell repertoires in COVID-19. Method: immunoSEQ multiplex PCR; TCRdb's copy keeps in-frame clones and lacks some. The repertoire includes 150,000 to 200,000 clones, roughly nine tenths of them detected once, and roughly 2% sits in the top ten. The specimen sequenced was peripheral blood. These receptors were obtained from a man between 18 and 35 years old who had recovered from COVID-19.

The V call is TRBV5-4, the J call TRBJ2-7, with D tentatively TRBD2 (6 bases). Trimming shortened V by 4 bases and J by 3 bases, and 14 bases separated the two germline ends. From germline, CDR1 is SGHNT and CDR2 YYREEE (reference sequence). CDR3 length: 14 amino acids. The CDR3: CASSPGLTNYEQYF. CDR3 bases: TGTGCCAGCAGCCCCGGACTAACTAACTACGAGCAGTACTTC.

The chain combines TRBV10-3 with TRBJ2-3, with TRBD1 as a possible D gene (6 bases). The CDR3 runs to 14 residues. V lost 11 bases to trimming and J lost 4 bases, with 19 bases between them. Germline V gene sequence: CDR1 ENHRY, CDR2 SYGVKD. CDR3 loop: CASRDKAIPDTQYF. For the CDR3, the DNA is TGTGCCTCTAGGGACAAAGCGATCCCAGATACGCAGTATTTT.

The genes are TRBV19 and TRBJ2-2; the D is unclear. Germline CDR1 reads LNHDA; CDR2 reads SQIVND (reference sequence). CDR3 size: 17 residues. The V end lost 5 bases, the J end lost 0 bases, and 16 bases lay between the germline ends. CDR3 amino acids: CASSLSRVMANTGELFF. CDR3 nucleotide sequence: TGTGCCAGTAGTTTAAGCCGGGTGATGGCGAACACCGGGGAGCTGTTTTTT.

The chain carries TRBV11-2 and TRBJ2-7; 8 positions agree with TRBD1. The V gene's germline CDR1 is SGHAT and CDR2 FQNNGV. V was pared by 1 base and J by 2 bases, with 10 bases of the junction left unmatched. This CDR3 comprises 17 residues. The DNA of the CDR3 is TGTGCCAGCAGCTTAGGGTTTCGGACAGGGACCCCCTACGAGCAGTACTTC. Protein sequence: CASSLGFRTGTPYEQYF.

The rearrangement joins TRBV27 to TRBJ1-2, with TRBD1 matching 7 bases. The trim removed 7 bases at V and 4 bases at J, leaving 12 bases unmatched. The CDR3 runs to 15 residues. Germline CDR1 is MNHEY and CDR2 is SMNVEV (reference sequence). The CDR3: CASTLRQGQSYGYTF. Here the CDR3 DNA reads TGTGCCAGCACCCTACGACAGGGACAATCCTATGGCTACACCTTC.

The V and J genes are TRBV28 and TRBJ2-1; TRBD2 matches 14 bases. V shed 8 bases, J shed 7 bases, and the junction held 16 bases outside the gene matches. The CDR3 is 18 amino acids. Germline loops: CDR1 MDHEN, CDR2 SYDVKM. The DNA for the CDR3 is TGTGCCAGCTCCGCCGGGACTAGCGGGAGTTTTCTGGGGAATGAGCAGTTCTTC. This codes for CASSAGTSGSFLGNEQFF.

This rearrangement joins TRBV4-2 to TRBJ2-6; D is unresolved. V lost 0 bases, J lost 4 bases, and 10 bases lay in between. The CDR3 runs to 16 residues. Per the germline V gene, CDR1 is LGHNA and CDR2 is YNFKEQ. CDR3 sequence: CASSQDGAAGANVLTF. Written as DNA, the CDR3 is TGTGCCAGCAGCCAAGATGGCGCGGCGGGGGCCAACGTCCTGACTTTC.

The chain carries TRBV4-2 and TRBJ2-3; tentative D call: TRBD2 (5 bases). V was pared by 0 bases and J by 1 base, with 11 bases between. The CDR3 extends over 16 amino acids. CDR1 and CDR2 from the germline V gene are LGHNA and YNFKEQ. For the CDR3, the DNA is TGTGCCAGCAGCCAAGATCTAGCAGGAGGCACAGATACGCAGTATTTT. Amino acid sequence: CASSQDLAGGTDTQYF.

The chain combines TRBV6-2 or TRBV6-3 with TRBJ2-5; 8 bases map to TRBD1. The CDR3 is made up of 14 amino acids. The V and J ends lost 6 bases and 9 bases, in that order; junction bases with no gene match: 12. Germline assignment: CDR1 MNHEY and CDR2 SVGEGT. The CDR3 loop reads CASSGQGRIYSQYF. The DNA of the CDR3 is TGTGCCAGCAGCGGACAGGGAAGAATTTATTCCCAGTACTTC.

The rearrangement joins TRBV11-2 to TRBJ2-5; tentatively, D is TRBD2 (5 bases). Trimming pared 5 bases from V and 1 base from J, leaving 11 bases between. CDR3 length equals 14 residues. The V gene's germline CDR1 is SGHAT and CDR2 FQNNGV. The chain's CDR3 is CASSPTGSQETQYF. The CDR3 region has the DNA TGTGCCAGCAGCCCCACGGGGAGCCAAGAGACCCAGTACTTC.

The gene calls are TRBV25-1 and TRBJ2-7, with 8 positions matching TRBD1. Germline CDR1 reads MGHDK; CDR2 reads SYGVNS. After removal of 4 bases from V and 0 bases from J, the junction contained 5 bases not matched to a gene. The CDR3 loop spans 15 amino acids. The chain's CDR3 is CASSGRDRPSYEQYF. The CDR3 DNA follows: TGTGCCAGCAGTGGGCGGGACAGGCCCTCCTACGAGCAGTACTTC.

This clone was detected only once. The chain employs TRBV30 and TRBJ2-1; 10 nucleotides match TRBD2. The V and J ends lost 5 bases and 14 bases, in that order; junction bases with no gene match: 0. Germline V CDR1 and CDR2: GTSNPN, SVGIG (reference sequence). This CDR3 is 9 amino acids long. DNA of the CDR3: TGTGCCTGGGGACTAGCGGAGTTCTTC. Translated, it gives CAWGLAEFF.

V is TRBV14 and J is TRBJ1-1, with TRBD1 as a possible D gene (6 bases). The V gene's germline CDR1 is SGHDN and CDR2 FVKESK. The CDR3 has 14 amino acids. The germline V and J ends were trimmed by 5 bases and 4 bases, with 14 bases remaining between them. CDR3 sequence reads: CASSVRGVGTEAFF. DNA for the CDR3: TGTGCCAGCAGCGTCAGGGGAGTGGGCACTGAAGCTTTCTTT.

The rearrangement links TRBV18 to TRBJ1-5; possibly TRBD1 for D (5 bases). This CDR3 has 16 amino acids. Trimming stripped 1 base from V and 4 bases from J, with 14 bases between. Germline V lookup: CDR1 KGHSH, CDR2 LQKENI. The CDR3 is CASSPLGSGGNQPQHF. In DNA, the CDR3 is TGTGCCAGCTCACCACTGGGGAGCGGGGGGAATCAGCCCCAGCATTTT.

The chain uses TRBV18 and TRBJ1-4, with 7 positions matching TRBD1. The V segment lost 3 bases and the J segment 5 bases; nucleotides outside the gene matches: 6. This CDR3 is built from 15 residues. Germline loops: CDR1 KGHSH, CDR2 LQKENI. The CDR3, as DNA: TGTGCCAGCTCACCCATGGACAGGCCGAATGAAAAACTGTTTTTT. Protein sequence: CASSPMDRPNEKLFF. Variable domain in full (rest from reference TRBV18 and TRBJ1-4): NAGVMQNPRHLVRRRGQEARLRCSPMKGHSHVYWYRQLPEEGLKFMVYLQKENIIDESGMPKERFSAEFPKEGPSILRIQQVVRGDSAAYFCASSPMDRPNEKLFFGSGTQLSVL.

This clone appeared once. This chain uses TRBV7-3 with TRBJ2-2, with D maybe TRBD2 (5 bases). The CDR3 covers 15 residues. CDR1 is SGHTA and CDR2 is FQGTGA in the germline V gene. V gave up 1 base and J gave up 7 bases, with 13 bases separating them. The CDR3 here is CASSLSPVLGGELFF. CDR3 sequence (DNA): TGTGCCAGCAGCTTAAGCCCCGTACTAGGCGGGGAGCTGTTTTTT.

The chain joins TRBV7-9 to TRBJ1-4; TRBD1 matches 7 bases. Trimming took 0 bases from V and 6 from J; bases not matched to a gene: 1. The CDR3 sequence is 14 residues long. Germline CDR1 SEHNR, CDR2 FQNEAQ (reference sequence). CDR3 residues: CASSLARGDEKLFF. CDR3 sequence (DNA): TGTGCCAGCAGCTTAGCCAGGGGGGATGAAAAACTGTTTTTT.

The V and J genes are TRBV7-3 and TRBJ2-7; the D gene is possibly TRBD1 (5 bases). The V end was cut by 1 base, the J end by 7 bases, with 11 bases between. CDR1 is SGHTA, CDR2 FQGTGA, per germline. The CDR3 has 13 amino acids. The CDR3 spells CASSLIGEGEQYF. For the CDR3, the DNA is TGTGCCAGCAGCTTAATAGGGGAAGGGGAGCAGTACTTC.

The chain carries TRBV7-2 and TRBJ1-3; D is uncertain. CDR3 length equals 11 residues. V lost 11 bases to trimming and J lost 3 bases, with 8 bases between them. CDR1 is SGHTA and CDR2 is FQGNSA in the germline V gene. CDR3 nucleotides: TGTGCCCGAGAGGATGGAAACACCATATATTTT. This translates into CAREDGNTIYF.

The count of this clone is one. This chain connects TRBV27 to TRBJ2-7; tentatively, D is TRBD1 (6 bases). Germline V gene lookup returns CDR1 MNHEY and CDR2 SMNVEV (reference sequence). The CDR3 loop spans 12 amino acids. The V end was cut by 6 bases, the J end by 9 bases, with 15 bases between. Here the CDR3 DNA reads TGTGCCAGCAGCCGGTGGGGACAAAGGCAGTACTTC. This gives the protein CASSRWGQRQYF.

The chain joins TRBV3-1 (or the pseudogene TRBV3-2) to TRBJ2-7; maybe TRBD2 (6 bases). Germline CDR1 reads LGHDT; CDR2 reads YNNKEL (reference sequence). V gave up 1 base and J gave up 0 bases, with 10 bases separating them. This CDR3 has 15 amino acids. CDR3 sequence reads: CASSQGTTSSYEQYF. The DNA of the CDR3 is TGTGCCAGCAGCCAAGGGACTACAAGCTCCTACGAGCAGTACTTC.

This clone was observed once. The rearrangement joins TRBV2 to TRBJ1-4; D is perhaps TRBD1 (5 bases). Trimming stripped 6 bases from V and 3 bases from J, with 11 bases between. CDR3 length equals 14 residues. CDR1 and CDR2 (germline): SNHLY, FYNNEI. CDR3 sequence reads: CASRRSGSNEKLFF. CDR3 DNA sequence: TGTGCCAGCAGAAGGTCAGGGTCTAATGAAAAACTGTTTTTT.

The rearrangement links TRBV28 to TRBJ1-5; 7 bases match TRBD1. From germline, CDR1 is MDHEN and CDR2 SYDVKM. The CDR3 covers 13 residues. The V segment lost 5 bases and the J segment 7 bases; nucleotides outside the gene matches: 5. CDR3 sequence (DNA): TGTGCCAGCAGTGAACAGGGGCAGCAGCCCCAGCATTTT. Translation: CASSEQGQQPQHF.

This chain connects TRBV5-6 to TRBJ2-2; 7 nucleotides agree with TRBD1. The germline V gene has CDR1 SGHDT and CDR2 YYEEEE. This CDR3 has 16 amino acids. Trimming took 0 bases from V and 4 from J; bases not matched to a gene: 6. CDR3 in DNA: TGTGCCAGCAGCTTGGTCGCCGGGACAGCCACCGGGGAGCTGTTTTTT. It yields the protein CASSLVAGTATGELFF.

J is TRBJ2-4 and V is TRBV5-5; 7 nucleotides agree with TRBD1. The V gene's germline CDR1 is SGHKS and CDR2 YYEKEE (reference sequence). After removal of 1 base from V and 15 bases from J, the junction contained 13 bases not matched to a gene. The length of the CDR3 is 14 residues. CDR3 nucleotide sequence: TGTGCCAGCAGCTTGCGACAGGGTAGGCCGGCGTGGTACTTC. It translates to CASSLRQGRPAWYF.

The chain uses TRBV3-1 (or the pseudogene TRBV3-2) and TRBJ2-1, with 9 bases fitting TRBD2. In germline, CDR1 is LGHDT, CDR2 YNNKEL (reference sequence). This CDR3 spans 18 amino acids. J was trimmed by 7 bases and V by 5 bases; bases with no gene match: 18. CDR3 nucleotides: TGTGCCAGCAGCGAACTATACGGCGGGAGGGCCAAGGATAATGAGCAGTTCTTC. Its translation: CASSELYGGRAKDNEQFF.

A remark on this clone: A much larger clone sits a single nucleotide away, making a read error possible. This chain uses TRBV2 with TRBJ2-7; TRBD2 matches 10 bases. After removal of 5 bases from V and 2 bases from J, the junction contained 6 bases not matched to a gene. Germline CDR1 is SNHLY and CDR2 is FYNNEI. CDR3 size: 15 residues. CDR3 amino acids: CASSTTSGEPYEQYF. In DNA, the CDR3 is TGTGCCAGCAGTACCACTAGCGGGGAGCCCTACGAGCAGTACTTC.

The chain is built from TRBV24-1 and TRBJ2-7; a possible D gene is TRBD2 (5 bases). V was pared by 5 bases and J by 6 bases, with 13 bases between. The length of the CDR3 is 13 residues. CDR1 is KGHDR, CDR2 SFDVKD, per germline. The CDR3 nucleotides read TGTGCCACCAGTGCCTCTACCGGACTCGAGCAGTACTTC. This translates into CATSASTGLEQYF.

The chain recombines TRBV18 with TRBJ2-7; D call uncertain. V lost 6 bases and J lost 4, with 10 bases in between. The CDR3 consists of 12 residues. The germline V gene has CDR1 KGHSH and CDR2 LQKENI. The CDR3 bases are TGTGCCAGCTCCCTGACGGAGTACGAGCAGTACTTC. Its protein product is CASSLTEYEQYF.